A single sample gave rise to the 20 T cell receptor beta chains below, sequenced in a study of human thymus T cells. TCRdb's table, derived via immunoSEQ multiplex PCR, lists solely in-frame clones and lacks some. The data show 40,000 to 55,000 clones, approximately 95% seen once. Material for sequencing was blood. Receptors originate from a boy in the first two years of life with a congenital heart defect but otherwise immunologically healthy.

The chain links TRBV7-9 to TRBJ1-4; 9 bases are a match to TRBD1. Trimming took 5 bases from V and 8 from J; bases not matched to a gene: 9. Germline-derived CDR1 and CDR2 are SEHNR and FQNEAQ (reference sequence). The CDR3 runs to 15 residues. DNA of the CDR3: TGTGCCAGCAGCCACCGGACAGGGGTGGAAGAAAAACTGTTTTTT. It codes for CASSHRTGVEEKLFF.

This clone has only one observation. This chain connects TRBV5-1 to TRBJ1-1, with TRBD1 matching over 7 bases. Germline CDR1 is SGHRS and CDR2 is YFSETQ. V shed 0 bases, J shed 11 bases, and the junction held 7 bases outside the gene matches. CDR3 length equals 13 residues. CDR3 sequence (DNA): TGCGCCAGCAGCTTGGGAGGGACCAGGGGGGCTTTCTTT. Translated: CASSLGGTRGAFF.

This chain uses TRBV4-2 with TRBJ1-2, with TRBD1 identical over 11 bases. CDR1 is LGHNA and CDR2 is YNFKEQ in the germline V gene. This CDR3 comprises 15 residues. V shed 4 bases, J shed 4 bases, and the junction held 5 bases outside the gene matches. Written as DNA, the CDR3 is TGTGCCAGCAGCCTCAGCGGGACAGGGGGCTATGGCTACACCTTC. The encoded protein is CASSLSGTGGYGYTF.

The V gene is TRBV6-1, the J gene TRBJ2-6; TRBD2 agrees at 8 bases. The CDR3 contains 18 residues. Looked up from germline, CDR1 is MNHNS and CDR2 is SASEGT. After removal of 2 bases from V and 4 bases from J, the junction contained 10 bases not matched to a gene. The CDR3 nucleotides read TGTGCCAGCAGTGAATGGGACGGGGGGGCCTCCGGGGCCAACGTCCTGACTTTC. This sequence encodes CASSEWDGGASGANVLTF.

This rearrangement joins TRBV19 to TRBJ1-1; possible D gene TRBD1, 6 bases. From germline, CDR1 is LNHDA and CDR2 SQIVND (reference sequence). Trimming shortened V by 8 bases and J by 3 bases, and 22 bases separated the two germline ends. The CDR3 has 16 residues. For the CDR3, the DNA is TGTGCCAGTCAGAGGGGTGAAAGGGGGGCGCACACTGAAGCTTTCTTT. This codes for CASQRGERGAHTEAFF. Variable domain in full (rest from reference TRBV19 and TRBJ1-1): DGGITQSPKYLFRKEGQNVTLSCEQNLNHDAMYWYRQDPGQGLRLIYYSQIVNDFQKGDIAEGYSVSREKKESFPLTVTSAQKNPTAFYLCASQRGERGAHTEAFFGQGTRLTVV.

V is TRBV13 and J is TRBJ2-5; 11 bases fit TRBD2. The J segment lost 3 bases and the V segment lost 1 base, leaving 1 base of the junction unmatched. Germline V gene sequence: CDR1 PRHDT, CDR2 FYEKMQ (reference sequence). The length of the CDR3 is 15 residues. The CDR3 DNA reads TGTGCCAGCAGCTTAGAGACTAGCGGGGAAGAGACCCAGTACTTC. Its protein product is CASSLETSGEETQYF.

The chain carries TRBV23-1 and TRBJ2-5; 8 bases fit TRBD1. TRBV23-1 belongs to the ORF category, with a function that is uncertain. The V gene end was trimmed by 4 bases and the J gene end by 4 bases; junction bases not matched to a gene: 8. This CDR3 region has 15 residues. The CDR3 coding sequence is TGCGCCAGCAGTCCCCACTCCAGGGGGCGAGAGACCCAGTACTTC. Amino acids: CASSPHSRGRETQYF.

As for this clone: An end of the junction differs from the germline gene, which may be a read error. The chain couples TRBV7-7 to TRBJ2-3; the D is unclear. The CDR3 consists of 13 residues. Germline CDR1 and CDR2: SSHAT and FNYEAQ (reference sequence). The CDR3 loop is CASSFQGTDTQYF. The CDR3 nucleotides read TGTGCTAGCAGCTTCCAGGGCACAGATACGCAGTATTTT. Filled out from reference TRBV7-7 and TRBJ2-3, the complete variable domain reads GAGVSQSPRYKVTKRGQDVTLRCDPISSHATLYWYQQALGQGPEFLTYFNYEAQPDKSGLPSDRFSAERPEGSISTLTIQRTEQRDSAMYRCASSFQGTDTQYFGPGTRLTVL.

The rearrangement joins TRBV4-1 to TRBJ1-1, with D possibly being TRBD1 (5 bases). Germline assignment: CDR1 MGHRA and CDR2 YSYEKL. The CDR3 runs 13 residues. Trimming shortened V by 4 bases and J by 3 bases, and 9 bases separated the two germline ends. CDR3 region: CASSPMTDTEAFF. Here the CDR3 DNA reads TGCGCCAGCAGCCCAATGACAGACACTGAAGCTTTCTTT.

V usage is TRBV4-1 and J usage is TRBJ1-5; TRBD1 agrees at 7 bases. Germline CDR1 is MGHRA and CDR2 is YSYEKL. The CDR3 sequence is 15 residues long. After removal of 1 base from V and 4 bases from J, the junction contained 4 bases not matched to a gene. The CDR3 DNA is TGCGCCAGCAGCCAAGGCCCGGGACAGAATCAGCCCCAGCATTTT. Protein sequence: CASSQGPGQNQPQHF.

This chain connects TRBV6-4 to TRBJ2-3; 11 nucleotides match TRBD1. CDR3 length: 15 amino acids. The trim removed 4 bases at V and 4 bases at J, leaving 4 bases unmatched. Germline V CDR1 and CDR2: MRHNA, SNTAGT. CDR3 in DNA: TGTGCCAGCAGTGCGGGACAGGGGGAGTCAGATACGCAGTATTTT. Residues: CASSAGQGESDTQYF.

V gene TRBV2 combines with J gene TRBJ2-6; a weak D match, TRBD1 (5 bases). The CDR3 contains 15 residues. In germline, CDR1 is SNHLY, CDR2 FYNNEI. V was shortened by 5 bases and J by 1 base, with 9 bases between the two germline ends. For the CDR3, the DNA is TGTGCCAGCAGTTTTAGGGGTTCTGGGGCCAACGTCCTGACTTTC. It translates to CASSFRGSGANVLTF.

This chain uses TRBV4-2 with TRBJ1-1; D is unresolved. CDR3 length: 15 residues. Germline V gene data show CDR1 as LGHNA and CDR2 as YNFKEQ. With 4 bases removed from V and 6 bases from J, the gap between germline ends came to 18 bases. CDR3 DNA: TGTGCCAGCAGCCTAGTGGTGGCGGGCGCCCCTGAAGCTTTCTTT. Translation: CASSLVVAGAPEAFF.

The V call is TRBV30, the J call TRBJ1-5, with a possible D match to TRBD1 (5 bases). CDR3 length: 13 residues. Germline V gene data show CDR1 as GTSNPN and CDR2 as SVGIG (reference sequence). V lost 6 bases, J lost 4 bases, and 13 bases lay in between. Written as DNA, the CDR3 is TGTGCCTGCCGGGGACGGTTGAATCAGCCCCAGCATTTT. It translates to CACRGRLNQPQHF.

A single count supports this clone. The chain couples TRBV6-6 to TRBJ2-6; possibly TRBD1 for D (6 bases). Germline CDR1 and CDR2: MNHNY and SVGAGI (reference sequence). Between the trimmed V and J ends, which lost 2 bases and 0 bases, there was a span of 8 bases. The CDR3 sequence is 16 residues long. The CDR3, as DNA: TGTGCCAGCAGTTACGGACAGATCTCTGGGGCCAACGTCCTGACTTTC. Residues: CASSYGQISGANVLTF.

The chain recombines TRBV4-2 with TRBJ2-7; TRBD1 aligns across 12 bases. V was pared by 0 bases and J by 5 bases, with 2 bases of the junction left unmatched. The CDR3 sequence is 15 residues long. CDR1 LGHNA and CDR2 YNFKEQ come from the germline V gene. CDR3 sequence (DNA): TGTGCCAGCAGCCAAGAGGGACAGGGGGCTCACGAGCAGTACTTC. It specifies CASSQEGQGAHEQYF.

The sample holds a few counts of this clone. The rearrangement links TRBV6-5 to TRBJ2-4; 8 positions agree with TRBD1. The CDR3 spans 12 residues. Trimming took 2 bases from V and 14 from J; bases not matched to a gene: 5. Germline values: CDR1 MNHEY, CDR2 SVGAGI. The CDR3 DNA reads as TGTGCCAGCAGTTACCCAGGGGGCGTTGAGTACTTC. Translated, it gives CASSYPGGVEYF.

This chain joins TRBV4-3 and TRBJ2-3, with TRBD2 matching over 7 bases. This CDR3 contains 16 residues. CDR1 is LGHNA and CDR2 is YSLEER in the germline V gene. This CDR3 is CSGPGGTHRVADTQYF. As DNA, the CDR3 is TGCTCCGGCCCGGGAGGCACCCACCGTGTAGCAGATACGCAGTATTTT.

The rearrangement joins TRBV6-1 to TRBJ2-5, with D maybe TRBD2 (6 bases). Per germline, CDR1 MNHNS and CDR2 SASEGT. The CDR3 is 15 amino acids. V shed 4 bases and J shed 5 bases, with 17 bases lying between them. In nucleotides, the CDR3 is TGTGCCAGCAGTGTCGGTCTGGCGGGGCGGGAGACCCAGTACTTC. Residues: CASSVGLAGRETQYF.

V is TRBV6-5 and J is TRBJ1-6; perhaps TRBD1 as D (6 bases). The CDR3 is 16 residues long. Per germline, CDR1 MNHEY and CDR2 SVGAGI. Trimming pared 0 bases from V and 0 bases from J, leaving 6 bases between. The CDR3 nucleotides read TGTGCCAGCAGTTACTCGGACAGCTCCTATAATTCACCCCTCCACTTT. It is translated as CASSYSDSSYNSPLHF.